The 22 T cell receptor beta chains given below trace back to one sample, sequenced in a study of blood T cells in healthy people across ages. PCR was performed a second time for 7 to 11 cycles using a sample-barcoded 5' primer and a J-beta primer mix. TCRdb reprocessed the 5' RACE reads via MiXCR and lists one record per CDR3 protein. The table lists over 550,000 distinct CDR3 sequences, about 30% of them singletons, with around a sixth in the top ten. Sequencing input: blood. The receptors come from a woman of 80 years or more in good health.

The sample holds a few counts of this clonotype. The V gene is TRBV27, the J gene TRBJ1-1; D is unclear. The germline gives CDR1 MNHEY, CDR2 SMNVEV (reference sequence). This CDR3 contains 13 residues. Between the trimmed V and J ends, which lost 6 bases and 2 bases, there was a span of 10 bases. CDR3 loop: CASRFQENTEAFF. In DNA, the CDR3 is TGTGCCAGCAGGTTTCAGGAAAACACTGAAGCTTTCTTT.

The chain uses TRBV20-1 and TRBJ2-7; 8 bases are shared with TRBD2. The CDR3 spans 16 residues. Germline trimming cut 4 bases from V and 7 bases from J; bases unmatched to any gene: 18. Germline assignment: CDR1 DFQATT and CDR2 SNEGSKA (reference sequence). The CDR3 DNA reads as TGCAGTGCTATGCGAATACGGGGGGGCTCCTACAATGAGCAGTACTTC. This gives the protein CSAMRIRGGSYNEQYF.

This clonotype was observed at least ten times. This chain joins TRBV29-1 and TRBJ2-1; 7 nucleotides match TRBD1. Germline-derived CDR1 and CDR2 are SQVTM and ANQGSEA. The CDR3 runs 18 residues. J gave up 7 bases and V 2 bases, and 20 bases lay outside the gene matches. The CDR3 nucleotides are TGCAGCGTTGAATCGGGCGCAGAGAGGGGGCCGAAGGGAAATGAGCAGTTCTTC. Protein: CSVESGAERGPKGNEQFF.

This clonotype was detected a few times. CDR3 amino acids: CASSLEGVGGLGTEAFF. DNA of the CDR3: TGTGCCAGCAGCTTAGAAGGAGTGGGGGGGTTGGGCACTGAAGCTTTCTTT. The chain recombines TRBV7-2 with TRBJ1-1; D might be TRBD1 (5 bases). V dropped 1 base and J dropped 4 bases, with 19 bases sitting between them. The CDR3 is 17 amino acids. CDR1 and CDR2 from the germline V gene are SGHTA and FQGNSA.

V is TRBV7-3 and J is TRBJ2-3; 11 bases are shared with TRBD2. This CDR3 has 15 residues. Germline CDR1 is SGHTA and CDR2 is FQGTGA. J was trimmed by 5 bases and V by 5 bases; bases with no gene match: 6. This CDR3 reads CASSQVAGGEDTQYF. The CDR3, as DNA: TGTGCCAGCAGCCAAGTAGCGGGGGGGGAAGATACGCAGTATTTT.

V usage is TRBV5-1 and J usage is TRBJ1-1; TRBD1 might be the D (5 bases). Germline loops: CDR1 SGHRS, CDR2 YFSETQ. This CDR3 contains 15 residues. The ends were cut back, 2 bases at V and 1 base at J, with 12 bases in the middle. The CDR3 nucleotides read TGCGCCAGCAGCTTTGAGAGGGGTTGGAACACTGAAGCTTTCTTT. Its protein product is CASSFERGWNTEAFF.

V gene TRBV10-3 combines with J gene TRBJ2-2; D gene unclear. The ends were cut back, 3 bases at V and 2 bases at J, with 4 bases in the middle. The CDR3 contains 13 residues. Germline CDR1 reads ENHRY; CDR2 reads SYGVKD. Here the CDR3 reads CAISELNTGELFF. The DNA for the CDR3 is TGTGCCATCAGTGAACTCAACACCGGGGAGCTGTTTTTT.

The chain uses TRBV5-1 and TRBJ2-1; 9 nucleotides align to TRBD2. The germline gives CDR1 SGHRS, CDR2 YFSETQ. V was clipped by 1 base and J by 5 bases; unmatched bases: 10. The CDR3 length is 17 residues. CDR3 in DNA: TGCGCCAGCAGCTTGATTGGTAGCGGGAGTACTGACAATGAGCAGTTCTTC. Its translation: CASSLIGSGSTDNEQFF.

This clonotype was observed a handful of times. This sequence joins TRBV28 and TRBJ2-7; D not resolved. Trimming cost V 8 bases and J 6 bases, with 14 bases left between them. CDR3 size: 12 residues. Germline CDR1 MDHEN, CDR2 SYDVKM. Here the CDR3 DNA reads TGTGCCAGCCGAGACCCCCTCCGCGAGCAGTACTTC. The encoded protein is CASRDPLREQYF.

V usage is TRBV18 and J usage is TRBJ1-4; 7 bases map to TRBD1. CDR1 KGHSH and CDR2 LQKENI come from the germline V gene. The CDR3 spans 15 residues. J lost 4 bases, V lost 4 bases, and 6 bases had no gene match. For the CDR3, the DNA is TGTGCCAGCTCACTAGACCGGGACAGTAATGAAAAACTGTTTTTT. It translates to CASSLDRDSNEKLFF.

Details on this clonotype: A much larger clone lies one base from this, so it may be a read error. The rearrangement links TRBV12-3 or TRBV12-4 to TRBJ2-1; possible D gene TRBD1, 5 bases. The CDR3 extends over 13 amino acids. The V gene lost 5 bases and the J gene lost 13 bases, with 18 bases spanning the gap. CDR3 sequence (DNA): TGTGCCAGCAGTGTGCAGGGCGTAGAGACCCAGTTCTTC. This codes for CASSVQGVETQFF.

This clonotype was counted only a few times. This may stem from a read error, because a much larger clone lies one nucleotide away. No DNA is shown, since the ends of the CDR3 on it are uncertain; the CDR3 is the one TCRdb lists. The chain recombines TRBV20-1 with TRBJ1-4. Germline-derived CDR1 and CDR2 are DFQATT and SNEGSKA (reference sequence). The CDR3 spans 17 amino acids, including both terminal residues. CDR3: CSARAVGFGSVDEKRFF.

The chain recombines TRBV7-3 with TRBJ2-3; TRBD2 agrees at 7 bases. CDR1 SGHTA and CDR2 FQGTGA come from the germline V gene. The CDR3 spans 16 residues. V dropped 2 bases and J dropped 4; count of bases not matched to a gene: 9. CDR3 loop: CASSLGAAGRPDTQYF. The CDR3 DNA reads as TGTGCCAGCAGCTTAGGGGCAGCGGGGAGGCCAGATACGCAGTATTTT.

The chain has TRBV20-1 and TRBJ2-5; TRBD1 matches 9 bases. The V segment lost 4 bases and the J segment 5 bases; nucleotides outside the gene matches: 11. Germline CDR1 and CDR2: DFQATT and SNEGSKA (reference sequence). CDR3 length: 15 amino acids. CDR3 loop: CSANPGQGYYETQYF. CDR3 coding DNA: TGCAGTGCTAACCCGGGACAGGGTTATTACGAGACCCAGTACTTC.

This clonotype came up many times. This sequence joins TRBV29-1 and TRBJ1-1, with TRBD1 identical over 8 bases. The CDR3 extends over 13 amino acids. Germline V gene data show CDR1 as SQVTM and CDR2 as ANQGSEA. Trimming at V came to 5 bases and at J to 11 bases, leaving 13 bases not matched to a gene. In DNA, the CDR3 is TGCAGCGTTTCTCAGGACAGGGCTTCTGGGGCTTTCTTT. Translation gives CSVSQDRASGAFF.

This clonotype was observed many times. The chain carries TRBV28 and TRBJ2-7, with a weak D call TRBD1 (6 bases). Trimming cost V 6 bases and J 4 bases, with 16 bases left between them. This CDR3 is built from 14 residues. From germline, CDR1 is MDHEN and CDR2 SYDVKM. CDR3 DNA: TGTGCCAGCAGGGGGACACGGGGCGCGTACGAGCAGTACTTC. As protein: CASRGTRGAYEQYF.

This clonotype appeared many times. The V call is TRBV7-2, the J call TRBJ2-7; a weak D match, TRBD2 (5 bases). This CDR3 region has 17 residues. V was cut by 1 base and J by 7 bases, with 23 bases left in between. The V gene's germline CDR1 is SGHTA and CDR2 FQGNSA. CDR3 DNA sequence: TGTGCCAGCAGCTTAGGAGGGTTAGGACCGACCCTAGGGGAGCAGTACTTC. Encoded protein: CASSLGGLGPTLGEQYF.

CDR3 DNA sequence: TGTGCTAGTGGAGGGGGGGCACTGGGTTCACCCCTCCACTTT. Translating gives CASGGGALGSPLHF. V is TRBV12-5 and J is TRBJ1-6; maybe TRBD1 (6 bases). Trimming removed 6 bases from V and 9 bases from J, with 15 bases in between. The germline gives CDR1 LGHNT, CDR2 FRNRAP. The CDR3 length is 14 residues.

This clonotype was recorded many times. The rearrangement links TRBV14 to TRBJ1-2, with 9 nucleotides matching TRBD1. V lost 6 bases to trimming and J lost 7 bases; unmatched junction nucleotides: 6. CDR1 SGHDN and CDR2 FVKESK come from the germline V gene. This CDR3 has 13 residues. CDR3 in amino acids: CASRPTGGSGYTF. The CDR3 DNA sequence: TGTGCCAGCAGACCTACAGGGGGCTCTGGCTACACCTTC.

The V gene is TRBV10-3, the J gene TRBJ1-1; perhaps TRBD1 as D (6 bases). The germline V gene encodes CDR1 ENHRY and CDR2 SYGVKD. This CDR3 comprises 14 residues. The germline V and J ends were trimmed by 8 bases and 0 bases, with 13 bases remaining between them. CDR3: CAIGGQGLNTEAFF. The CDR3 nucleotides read TGTGCCATCGGGGGGCAAGGACTGAACACTGAAGCTTTCTTT.

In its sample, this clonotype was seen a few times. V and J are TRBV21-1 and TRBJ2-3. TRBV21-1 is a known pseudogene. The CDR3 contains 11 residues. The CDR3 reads CASDTADTQYF. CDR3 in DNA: TGTGCCAGCGACACTGCGGACACGCAGTATTTT.

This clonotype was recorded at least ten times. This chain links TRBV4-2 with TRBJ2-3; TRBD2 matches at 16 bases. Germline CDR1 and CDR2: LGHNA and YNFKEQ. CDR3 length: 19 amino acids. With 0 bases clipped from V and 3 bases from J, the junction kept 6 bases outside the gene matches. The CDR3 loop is CASSQDSGLAGGLTDTQYF. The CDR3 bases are TGTGCCAGCAGCCAAGACTCGGGACTAGCGGGGGGGCTAACAGATACGCAGTATTTT.